This TCR beta chain was obtained from a study of T cell changes during pregnancy in multiple sclerosis. This CDR3 comprises 19 residues. CDR1 is MRHNA, CDR2 SNTAGT, per germline. V lost 5 bases and J lost 1; bases outside the gene matches: 9. Clones were read by immunoSEQ multiplex PCR, and TCRdb kept only the in-frame ones, dropping some. This table has 40,000 to 50,000 clones, approximately 94% appearing once. The input for sequencing was CD8+ T cells from peripheral blood mononuclear cells, taken in the third trimester of pregnancy. The receptor was derived from a female donor with multiple sclerosis, enrolled in a pregnancy study. The chain links TRBV6-4 to TRBJ2-6; 12 bases agree with TRBD1. The CDR3 sequence: CASSNSPGQGASGANVLTF. CDR3 bases: TGTGCCAGCAGTAATAGCCCGGGACAGGGGGCGTCTGGGGCCAACGTCCTGACTTTC.